This entry concerns a single T cell receptor beta chain. What it binds is not known. The Oncomine TCR Beta short-read assay was applied to DNA of cultured CD4+ T cells. Via MiXCR, TCRdb re-called the PCR reads, giving one row per CDR3 protein. The sample records over 10,000 distinct CDR3 sequences, 56% being singletons. This entry comes from a study of vaccination and CD4 T cells after COVID-19. Whole-study context: Overlapping spike peptides served as the stimulus for the cells. These peptides came from SARS-CoV-2 and from the common cold coronaviruses HCoV-NL63, HCoV-OC43 and HCoV-229E.

Per germline, CDR1 SGHRS and CDR2 YFSETQ. The CDR3 extends over 14 amino acids. V trimming: 2 bases; J trimming: 5 bases; junction bases outside the gene matches: 4. Treatment denoted: 10-day PBMC culture with coronavirus spike peptide pools or control peptides (ViraFEST assay). The chain carries TRBV5-1 and TRBJ2-3; 8 nucleotides match TRBD2. The specimen was CD4+ T cells from blood, cultured in vitro. The receptor's source is a human donor who had recovered from COVID-19. The CDR3 sequence: CASSFAGGQDTQYF. In DNA, the CDR3 is TGCGCCAGCAGCTTCGCGGGAGGCCAAGATACGCAGTATTTT.